These T cell receptor beta chains were read from a single sample in a study of blood T cell repertoires in COVID-19. Assay: immunoSEQ multiplex PCR; the TCRdb copy retains only in-frame clones and omits some. This table holds about 260,000 clones, 65% to 90% found once. Material: peripheral blood. The receptor source for this set is a man younger than 40 with active or convalescent COVID-19. Both conserved end residues are part of each CDR3. The D gene is left open where the match is weak. Size is stated for part of the rows, as once, few or many counts, or as a class when the clone is expanded.

J gene	D gene	V gene	clone size	CDR3 DNA	CDR3 protein
TRBJ2-5	NA	TRBV12-3/TRBV12-4	NA	TGTGCCAGCAGATCCGGGATAGAGACCCAGTACTTC	CASRSGIETQYF
TRBJ2-7	NA	TRBV15	NA	TGTGCCACCAGCAGAGATACGGGGTCCCGCGGGAAACGGCATTTC	CATSRDTGSRGKRHF
TRBJ2-2	TRBD2	TRBV14	NA	TGTGCCAGCAGCCTAAGACTAGCTCACACCGGGGAGCTGTTTTTT	CASSLRLAHTGELFF
TRBJ2-3	TRBD2	TRBV4-1	NA	TGCGCCAGCAGCCAGGGGGTATTAGGAGTTGAGGGCGGGGGGGCAACCGATACGCAGTATTTT	CASSQGVLGVEGGGATDTQYF
TRBJ2-1	TRBD2	TRBV7-8	few	TGTGCCAGCAGCTTGAGATCGAGGGTGGCGGGGGGGCACAATGAGCAGTTCTTC	CASSLRSRVAGGHNEQFF
TRBJ1-1	NA	TRBV29-1	few	TGCAGCGTTGAAGCCGTGAACACTGAAGCTTTCTTT	CSVEAVNTEAFF
TRBJ1-5	NA	TRBV5-1	NA	TGCGCCAGCAGCCCCAGTTTTGATGGTCAGCCCCAGCATTTT	CASSPSFDGQPQHF
TRBJ1-1	TRBD1	TRBV2	NA	TGTGCCAGCCAGGATGCCGGGACAGGGGCCGAAGCTTTCTTT	CASQDAGTGAEAFF
TRBJ1-2	NA	TRBV5-4	NA	TGTGCCAGCAGCTTGTATCGGTATAACTATGGCTACACCTTC	CASSLYRYNYGYTF
TRBJ2-2	NA	TRBV7-2	NA	TGTGCCAGCAGCTCGCCCCCCGGGGGAAGTTCTAGTCCCGGGGAGCTGTTTTTT	CASSSPPGGSSSPGELFF
TRBJ1-1	NA	TRBV4-1	NA	TGCGCCAGCAGCCCCTACGGGGGGTTGGCTGAAGCTTTCTTT	CASSPYGGLAEAFF
TRBJ2-7	TRBD2	TRBV5-4	NA	TGTGCCAGCAGCTTCCGAGCGGGGGGGCTAGAGGAGCAGTACTTC	CASSFRAGGLEEQYF
TRBJ2-5	NA	TRBV19	NA	TGTGCCAGTAGTGGGGGCCGTGAGACCCAGTACTTC	CASSGGRETQYF
TRBJ1-3	NA	TRBV10-3	NA	TGTGCCACCCTGGCGACCCAGGCCTCTGGAAACACCATATATTTT	CATLATQASGNTIYF
TRBJ2-7	TRBD1	TRBV30	NA	TGTGCCTGGAGTGGGACAGGCCTCACCTACGAGCAGTACTTC	CAWSGTGLTYEQYF
TRBJ1-3	NA	TRBV29-1	NA	TGCAGCGCTCAACAGGGCGCTGGAAACACCATATATTTT	CSAQQGAGNTIYF
TRBJ2-7	TRBD2	TRBV7-8	NA	TGTGCCAGCAGCTTATTGGATAGCGGGGGGGATGAGCAGTACTTC	CASSLLDSGGDEQYF
TRBJ2-7	NA	TRBV7-3	NA	TGTGCCAGCAGCTTAACCGGGGACTACGAGCAGTACTTC	CASSLTGDYEQYF
TRBJ2-3	TRBD1	TRBV11-3	NA	TGTGCCAGCAGCTTATATCCGGGGACAGGGCCAGATACGCAGTATTTT	CASSLYPGTGPDTQYF
TRBJ1-2	NA	TRBV19	NA	TGTGCCAGTAGGGTGGGAGGGGAGCCCCCCTACTATGGCTACACCTTC	CASRVGGEPPYYGYTF
TRBJ1-6	TRBD1	TRBV7-2	few	TGTGCCAGCAGCCCACCGACAGGGAATAATTCACCCCTCCACTTT	CASSPPTGNNSPLHF
TRBJ2-7	NA	TRBV7-2	NA	TGTGCCAGCAGCTTAACCGCAGGGACCTACGAGCAGTACTTC	CASSLTAGTYEQYF
TRBJ2-5	TRBD1	TRBV29-1	NA	TGCAGCGCCCGGGACAGTCAAGAGACCCAGTACTTC	CSARDSQETQYF
TRBJ2-7	TRBD1	TRBV19	few	TGTGCCGGAAAACCCCCGGGACAGGGGTTCTACGAGCAGTACTTC	CAGKPPGQGFYEQYF